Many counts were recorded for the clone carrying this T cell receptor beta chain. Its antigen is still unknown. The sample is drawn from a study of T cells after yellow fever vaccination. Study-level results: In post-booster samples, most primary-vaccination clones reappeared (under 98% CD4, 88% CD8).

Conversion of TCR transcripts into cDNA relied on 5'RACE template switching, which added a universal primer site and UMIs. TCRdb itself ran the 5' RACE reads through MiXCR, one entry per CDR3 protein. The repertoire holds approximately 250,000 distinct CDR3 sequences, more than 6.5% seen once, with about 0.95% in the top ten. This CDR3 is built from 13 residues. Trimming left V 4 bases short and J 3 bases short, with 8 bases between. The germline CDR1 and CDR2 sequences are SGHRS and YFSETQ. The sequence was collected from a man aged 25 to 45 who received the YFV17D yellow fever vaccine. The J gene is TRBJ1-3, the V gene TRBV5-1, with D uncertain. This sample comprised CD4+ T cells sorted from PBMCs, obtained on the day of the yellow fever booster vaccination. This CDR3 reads CASSRTFGNTIYF. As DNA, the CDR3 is TGCGCCAGCAGCCGGACCTTTGGAAACACCATATATTTT.